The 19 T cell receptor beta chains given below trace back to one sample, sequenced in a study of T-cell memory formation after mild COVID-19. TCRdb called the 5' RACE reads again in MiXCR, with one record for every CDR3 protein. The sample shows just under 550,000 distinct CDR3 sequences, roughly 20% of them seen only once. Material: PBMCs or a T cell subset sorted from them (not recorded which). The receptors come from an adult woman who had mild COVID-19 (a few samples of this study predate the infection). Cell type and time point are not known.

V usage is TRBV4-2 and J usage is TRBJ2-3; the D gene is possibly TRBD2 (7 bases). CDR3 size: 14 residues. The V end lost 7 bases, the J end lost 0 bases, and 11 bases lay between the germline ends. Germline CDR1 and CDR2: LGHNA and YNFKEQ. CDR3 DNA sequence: TGTGCCAGCATGAGGGGGGGGAGCACAGATACGCAGTATTTT. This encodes CASMRGGSTDTQYF.

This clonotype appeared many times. CDR3 DNA sequence: TGTGCCAGCAGCCAAGATAGCGGGACTAGCATCTCTGGGGCCAACGTCCTGACTTTC. Residues: CASSQDSGTSISGANVLTF. This chain links TRBV4-2 with TRBJ2-6; 9 bases are shared with TRBD2. CDR3 length equals 19 residues. Germline loops: CDR1 LGHNA, CDR2 YNFKEQ. The V segment lost 0 bases and the J segment 0 bases; nucleotides outside the gene matches: 6.

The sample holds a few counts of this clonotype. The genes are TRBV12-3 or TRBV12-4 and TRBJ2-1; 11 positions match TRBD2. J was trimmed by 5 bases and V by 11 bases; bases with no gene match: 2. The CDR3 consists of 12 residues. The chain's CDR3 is CAGSGGDNEQFF. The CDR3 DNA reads TGTGCCGGTAGCGGGGGGGACAATGAGCAGTTCTTC.

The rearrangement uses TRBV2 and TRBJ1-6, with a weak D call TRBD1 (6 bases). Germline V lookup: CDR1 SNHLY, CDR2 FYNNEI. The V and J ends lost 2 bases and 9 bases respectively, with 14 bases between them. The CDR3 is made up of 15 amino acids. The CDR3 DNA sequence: TGTGCCAGCAGTGAATTGGCAGGGGTGCCTTCACCCCTCCACTTT. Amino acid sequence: CASSELAGVPSPLHF.

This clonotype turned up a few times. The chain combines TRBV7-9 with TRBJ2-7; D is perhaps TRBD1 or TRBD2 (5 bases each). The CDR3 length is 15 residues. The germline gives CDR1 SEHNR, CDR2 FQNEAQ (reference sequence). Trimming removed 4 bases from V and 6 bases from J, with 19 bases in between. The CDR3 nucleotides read TGTGCCAGCAGCTGGGGCCTAGTCCTAGGGACCGAGCAGTACTTC. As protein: CASSWGLVLGTEQYF.

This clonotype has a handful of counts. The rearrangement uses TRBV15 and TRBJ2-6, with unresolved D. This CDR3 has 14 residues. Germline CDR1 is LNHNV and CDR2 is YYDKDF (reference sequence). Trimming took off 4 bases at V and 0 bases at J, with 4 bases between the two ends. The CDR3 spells CATSKASGANVLTF. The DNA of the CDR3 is TGTGCCACCAGCAAAGCCTCTGGGGCCAACGTCCTGACTTTC.

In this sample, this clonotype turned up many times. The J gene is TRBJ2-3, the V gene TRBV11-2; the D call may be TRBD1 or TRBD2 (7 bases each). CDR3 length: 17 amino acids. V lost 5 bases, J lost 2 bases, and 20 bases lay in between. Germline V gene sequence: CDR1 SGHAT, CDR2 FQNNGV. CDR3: CASSPGGSGGYTDTQYF. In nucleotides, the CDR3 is TGTGCCAGCAGCCCAGGGGGGTCGGGGGGCTACACAGATACGCAGTATTTT.

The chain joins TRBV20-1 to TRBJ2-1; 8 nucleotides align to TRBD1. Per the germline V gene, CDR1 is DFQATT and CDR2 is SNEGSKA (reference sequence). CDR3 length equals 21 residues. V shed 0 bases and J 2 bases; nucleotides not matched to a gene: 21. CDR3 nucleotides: TGCAGTGCTAGAGATAGGCGCCCTTATGCCGGTACAGGGGGTACCTACAATGAGCAGTTCTTC. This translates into CSARDRRPYAGTGGTYNEQFF.

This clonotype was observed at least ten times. Written as DNA, the CDR3 is TGCAGTGCTTCTCCAGGGGGAGCTAACTATGGCTACACCTTC. Translated: CSASPGGANYGYTF. This rearrangement joins TRBV20-1 to TRBJ1-2; 7 bases line up with TRBD1. The CDR3 totals 14 residues. Germline lookup yields CDR1 DFQATT and CDR2 SNEGSKA (reference sequence). Trimming at V came to 5 bases and at J to 0 bases, leaving 6 bases not matched to a gene.

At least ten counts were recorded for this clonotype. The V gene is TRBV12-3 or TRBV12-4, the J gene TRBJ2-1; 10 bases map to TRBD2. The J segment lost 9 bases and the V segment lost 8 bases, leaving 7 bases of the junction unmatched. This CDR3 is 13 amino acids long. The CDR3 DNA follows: TGTGCCAGCGCTGTAGCGGGGGGAAGTGAGCAGTTCTTC. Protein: CASAVAGGSEQFF.

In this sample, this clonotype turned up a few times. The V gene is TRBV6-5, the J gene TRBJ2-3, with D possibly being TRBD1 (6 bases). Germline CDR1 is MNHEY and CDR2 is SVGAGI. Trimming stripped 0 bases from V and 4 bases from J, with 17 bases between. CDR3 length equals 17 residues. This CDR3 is CASSYSGAGARADTQYF. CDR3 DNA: TGTGCCAGCAGTTACTCGGGCGCAGGGGCAAGGGCAGATACGCAGTATTTT.

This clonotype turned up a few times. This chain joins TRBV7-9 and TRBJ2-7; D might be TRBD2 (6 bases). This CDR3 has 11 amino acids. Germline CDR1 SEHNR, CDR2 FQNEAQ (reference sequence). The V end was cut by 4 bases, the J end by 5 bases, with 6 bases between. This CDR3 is CASSWRDEQYF. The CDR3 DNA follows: TGTGCCAGCAGCTGGAGGGACGAGCAGTACTTC.

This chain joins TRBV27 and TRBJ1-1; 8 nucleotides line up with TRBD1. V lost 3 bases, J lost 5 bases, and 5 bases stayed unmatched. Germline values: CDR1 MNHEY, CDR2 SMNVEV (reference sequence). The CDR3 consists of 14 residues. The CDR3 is CASSFQGAMTEAFF. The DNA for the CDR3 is TGTGCCAGCAGTTTTCAGGGGGCAATGACTGAAGCTTTCTTT.

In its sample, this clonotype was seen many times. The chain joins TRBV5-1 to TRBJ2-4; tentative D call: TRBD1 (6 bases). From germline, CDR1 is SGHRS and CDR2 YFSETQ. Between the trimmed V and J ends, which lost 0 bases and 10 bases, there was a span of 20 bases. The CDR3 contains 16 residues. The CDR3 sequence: CASSLEWGRGVRIQYF. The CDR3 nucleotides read TGCGCCAGCAGCTTGGAATGGGGCAGGGGCGTACGGATTCAGTACTTC. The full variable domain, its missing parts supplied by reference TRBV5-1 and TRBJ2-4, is KAGVTQTPRYLIKTRGQQVTLSCSPISGHRSVSWYQQTPGQGLQFLFEYFSETQRNKGNFPGRFSGRQFSNSRSEMNVSTLELGDSALYLCASSLEWGRGVRIQYFGAGTRLSVL.

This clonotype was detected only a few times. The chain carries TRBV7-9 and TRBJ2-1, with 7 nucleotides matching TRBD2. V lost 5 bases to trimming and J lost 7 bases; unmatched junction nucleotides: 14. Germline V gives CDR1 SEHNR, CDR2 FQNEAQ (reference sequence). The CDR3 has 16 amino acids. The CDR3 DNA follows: TGTGCCAGCAGCAACGTTTGGCTGCGGGAGAGTAATGAGCAGTTCTTC. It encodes CASSNVWLRESNEQFF.

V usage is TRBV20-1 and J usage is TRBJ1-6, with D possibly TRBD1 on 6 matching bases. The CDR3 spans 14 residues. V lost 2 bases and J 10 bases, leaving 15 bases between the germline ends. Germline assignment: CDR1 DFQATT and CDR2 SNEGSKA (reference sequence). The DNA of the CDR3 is TGCAGTGCTAGATCGGGGGCGCGAAGATCACCCCTCCACTTT. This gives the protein CSARSGARRSPLHF.

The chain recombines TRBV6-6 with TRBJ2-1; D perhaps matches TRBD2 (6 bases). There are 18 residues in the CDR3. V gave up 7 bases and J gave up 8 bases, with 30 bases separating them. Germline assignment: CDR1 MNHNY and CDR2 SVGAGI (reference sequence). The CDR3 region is CASIMTSIWLSDRHEQFF. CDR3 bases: TGTGCCAGCATTATGACTAGTATTTGGTTGTCGGATCGCCATGAGCAGTTCTTC.

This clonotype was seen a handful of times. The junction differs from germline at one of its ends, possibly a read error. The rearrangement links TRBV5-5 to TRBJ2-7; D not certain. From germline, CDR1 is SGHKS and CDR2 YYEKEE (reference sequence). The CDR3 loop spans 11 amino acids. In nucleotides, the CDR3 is TGTGCCAGCAGATTGGACGGCGAGCAGTACTTC. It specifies CASRLDGEQYF.

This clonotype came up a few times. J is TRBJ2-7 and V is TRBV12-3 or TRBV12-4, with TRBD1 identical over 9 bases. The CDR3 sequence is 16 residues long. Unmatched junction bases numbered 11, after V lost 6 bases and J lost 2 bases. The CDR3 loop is CASSRPTGTGTYEQYF. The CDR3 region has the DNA TGTGCCAGCAGCCGACCCACCGGGACAGGGACCTACGAGCAGTACTTC.